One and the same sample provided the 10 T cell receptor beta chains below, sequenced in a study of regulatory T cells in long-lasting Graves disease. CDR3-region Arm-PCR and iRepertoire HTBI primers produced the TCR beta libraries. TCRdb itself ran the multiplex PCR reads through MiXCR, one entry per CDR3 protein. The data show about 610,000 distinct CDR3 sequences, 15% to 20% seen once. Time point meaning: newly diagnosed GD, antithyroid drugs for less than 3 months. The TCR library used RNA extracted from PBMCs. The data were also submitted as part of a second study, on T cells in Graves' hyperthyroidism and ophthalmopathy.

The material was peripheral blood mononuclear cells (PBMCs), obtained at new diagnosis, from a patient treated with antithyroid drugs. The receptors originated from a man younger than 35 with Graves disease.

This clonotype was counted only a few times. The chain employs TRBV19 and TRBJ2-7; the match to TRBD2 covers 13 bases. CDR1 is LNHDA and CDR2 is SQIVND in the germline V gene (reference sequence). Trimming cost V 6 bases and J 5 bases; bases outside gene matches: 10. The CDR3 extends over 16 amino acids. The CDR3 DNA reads TGTGCCAGTAGAGGACTAGCGGGAGACCAAGGGAACGAGCAGTACTTC. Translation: CASRGLAGDQGNEQYF. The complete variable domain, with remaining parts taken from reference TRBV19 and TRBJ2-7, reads DGGITQSPKYLFRKEGQNVTLSCEQNLNHDAMYWYRQDPGQGLRLIYYSQIVNDFQKGDIAEGYSVSREKKESFPLTVTSAQKNPTAFYLCASRGLAGDQGNEQYFGPGTRLTVT.

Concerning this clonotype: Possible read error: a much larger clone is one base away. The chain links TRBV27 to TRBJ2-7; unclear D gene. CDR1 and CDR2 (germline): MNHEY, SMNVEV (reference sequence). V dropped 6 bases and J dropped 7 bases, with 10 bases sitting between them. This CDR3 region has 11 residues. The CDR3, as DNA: TGTGCCAGCAGGGACCGGTGGGAGCAGTACTTC. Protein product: CASRDRWEQYF.

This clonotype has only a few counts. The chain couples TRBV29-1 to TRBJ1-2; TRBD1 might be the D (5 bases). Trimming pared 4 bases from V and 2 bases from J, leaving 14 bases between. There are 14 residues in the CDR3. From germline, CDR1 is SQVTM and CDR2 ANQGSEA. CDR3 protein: CSVAVRDSNYGYTF. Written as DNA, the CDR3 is TGCAGCGTTGCGGTGAGGGACTCAAACTATGGCTACACCTTC.

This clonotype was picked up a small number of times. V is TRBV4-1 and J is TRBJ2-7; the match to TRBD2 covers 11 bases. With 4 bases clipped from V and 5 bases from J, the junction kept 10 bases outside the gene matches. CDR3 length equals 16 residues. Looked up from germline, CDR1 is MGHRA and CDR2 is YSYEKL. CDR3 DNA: TGCGCCAGCAGCCCGACCGGTAGCGGGAGGGGCAACGAGCAGTACTTC. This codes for CASSPTGSGRGNEQYF.

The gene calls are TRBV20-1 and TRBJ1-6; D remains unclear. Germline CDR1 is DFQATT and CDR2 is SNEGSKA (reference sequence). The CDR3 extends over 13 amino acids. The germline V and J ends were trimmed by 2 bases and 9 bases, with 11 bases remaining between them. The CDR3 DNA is TGCAGTGCTAGAAATGCGGGCTCTTCACCCCTCCACTTT. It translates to CSARNAGSSPLHF.

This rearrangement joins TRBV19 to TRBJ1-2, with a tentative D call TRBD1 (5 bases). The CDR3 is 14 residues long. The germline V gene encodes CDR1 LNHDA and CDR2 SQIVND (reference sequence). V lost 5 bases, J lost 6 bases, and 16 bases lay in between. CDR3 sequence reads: CASSVATGAHGYTF. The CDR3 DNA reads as TGTGCCAGTAGTGTCGCCACAGGAGCGCATGGCTACACCTTC.

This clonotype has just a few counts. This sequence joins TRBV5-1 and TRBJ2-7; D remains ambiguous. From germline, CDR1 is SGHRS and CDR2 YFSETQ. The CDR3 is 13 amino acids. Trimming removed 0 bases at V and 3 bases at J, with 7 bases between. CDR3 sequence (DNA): TGCGCCAGCAGCTTGGAGGGCCTCTACGAGCAGTACTTC. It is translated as CASSLEGLYEQYF.

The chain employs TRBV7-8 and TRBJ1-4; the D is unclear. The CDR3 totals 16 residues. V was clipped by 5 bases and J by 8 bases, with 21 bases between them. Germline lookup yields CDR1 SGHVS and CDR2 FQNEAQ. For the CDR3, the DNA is TGTGCCAGCAGCCGGCGGCCGGTTCCCCTCTCAGAAAAACTGTTTTTT. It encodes CASSRRPVPLSEKLFF.

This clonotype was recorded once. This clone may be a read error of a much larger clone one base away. CDR3 amino acids: CSARDRGTSFYEQYF. The CDR3 DNA follows: TGCAGTGCTAGAGATCGTGGGACTAGCTTCTACGAGCAGTACTTC. The rearrangement joins TRBV20-1 to TRBJ2-7; 9 bases align to TRBD2. The J segment lost 3 bases and the V segment lost 0 bases, leaving 6 bases of the junction unmatched. CDR3 length: 15 residues. The germline V gene encodes CDR1 DFQATT and CDR2 SNEGSKA (reference sequence).

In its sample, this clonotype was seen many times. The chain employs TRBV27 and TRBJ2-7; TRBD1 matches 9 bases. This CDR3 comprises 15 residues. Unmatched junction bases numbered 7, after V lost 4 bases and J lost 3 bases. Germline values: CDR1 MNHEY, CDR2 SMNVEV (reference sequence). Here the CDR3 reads CASSSPGTGYYEQYF. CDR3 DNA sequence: TGTGCCAGCAGTTCCCCCGGGACAGGGTACTACGAGCAGTACTTC.